The next 30 T cell receptor beta chains were all read from a single sample in a study of cytomegalovirus exposure and HLA in healthy donors. The PCR made use of 60 Vbeta and 13 Jbeta primers. Using immunoSEQ multiplex PCR, the repertoire was profiled, and TCRdb retains in-frame clones only, with some absent. The sample has approximately 140,000 clones, 55% to 80% seen once. Specimen: PBMCs. Receptors originate from a woman aged 55-75 years in good health and CMV-seropositive.

This clone was seen only a few times. The junction differs from germline at one of its ends, possibly a read error. The chain couples TRBV7-6 to TRBJ2-2; D unresolved. The CDR3 length is 15 residues. Per germline, CDR1 SGHVS and CDR2 FNYEAQ. The CDR3 sequence is CASSLARSNSGELFF. CDR3 coding DNA: TGTGCCAGCAGCTTAGCCCGTTCGAACTCCGGGGAGCTGTTTTTT. The full variable domain, rest sourced from reference TRBV7-6 and TRBJ2-2, is GAGVSQSPRYKVTKRGQDVALRCDPISGHVSLYWYRQALGQGPEFLTYFNYEAQQDKSGLPNDRFSAERPEGSISTLTIQRTEQRDSAMYRCASSLARSNSGELFFGEGSRLTVL.

The chain is built from TRBV14 and TRBJ2-7; perhaps TRBD1 as D (7 bases). The V and J ends lost 0 bases and 3 bases respectively, with 12 bases between them. The CDR3 has 15 residues. Germline CDR1 reads SGHDN; CDR2 reads FVKESK. CDR3 amino acids: CASSQDAGQYYEQYF. CDR3 sequence (DNA): TGTGCCAGCAGCCAAGACGCGGGACAGTACTACGAGCAGTACTTC.

The chain carries TRBV5-6 and TRBJ2-5; possible D gene TRBD1, 5 bases. Between the trimmed V and J ends, which lost 4 bases and 1 base, there was a span of 11 bases. Germline values: CDR1 SGHDT, CDR2 YYEEEE. The CDR3 sequence is 14 residues long. The CDR3 bases are TGTGCCAGCAGCCTCAGGGTCACCCAAGAGACCCAGTACTTC. It translates to CASSLRVTQETQYF.

The chain joins TRBV9 to TRBJ2-5; TRBD2 matches 8 bases. Germline CDR1 reads SGDLS; CDR2 reads YYNGEE. V shed 4 bases, J shed 5 bases, and the junction held 10 bases outside the gene matches. The CDR3 runs 15 residues. The CDR3 here is CASSPRGGLEETQYF. The CDR3, as DNA: TGTGCCAGCAGCCCCCGGGGGGGGCTAGAGGAGACCCAGTACTTC.

CDR3 region: CASSFGTSGNEQFF. In DNA, the CDR3 is TGTGCCAGCAGCTTCGGGACTAGCGGGAATGAGCAGTTCTTC. The rearrangement uses TRBV7-3 and TRBJ2-1; 12 bases are shared with TRBD2. From germline, CDR1 is SGHTA and CDR2 FQGTGA. V trimming: 3 bases; J trimming: 7 bases; junction bases outside the gene matches: 1. This CDR3 is built from 14 residues.

CDR3 bases: TGTGCCAGCTCACCACAGGGGATGGAGACCCAGTACTTC. This translates into CASSPQGMETQYF. The V gene is TRBV18, the J gene TRBJ2-5; D might be TRBD1 (5 bases). The CDR3 has 13 residues. In germline, CDR1 is KGHSH, CDR2 LQKENI. Trimming left V 1 base short and J 5 bases short, with 8 bases between.

This clone was observed a handful of times. This chain uses TRBV5-6 with TRBJ1-1, with 8 bases aligning to TRBD1. The CDR3 covers 17 residues. CDR1 SGHDT and CDR2 YYEEEE come from the germline V gene. The V gene end was trimmed by 5 bases and the J gene end by 3 bases; junction bases not matched to a gene: 15. The CDR3 reads CASSHGAGGDWDTEAFF. In DNA, the CDR3 is TGTGCCAGCAGTCACGGCGCAGGGGGCGATTGGGACACTGAAGCTTTCTTT.

This clone turned up a few times. The chain uses TRBV6-1 and TRBJ2-7, with a weak D call TRBD2 (6 bases). Germline loops: CDR1 MNHNS, CDR2 SASEGT. This CDR3 comprises 15 residues. Trimming removed 1 base at V and 3 bases at J, with 13 bases between. The CDR3 region is CASSEVKNGGYEQYF. The CDR3 DNA is TGTGCCAGCAGTGAAGTAAAAAACGGGGGCTACGAGCAGTACTTC.

This clone was picked up a small number of times. The chain uses TRBV4-3 and TRBJ1-4; D gene unclear. Germline CDR1 and CDR2: LGHNA and YSLEER. This CDR3 has 15 residues. V gave up 0 bases and J gave up 2 bases, with 7 bases separating them. The CDR3 DNA follows: TGCGCCAGCAGCCAAGATCGGGTGACTAATGAAAAACTGTTTTTT. The encoded protein is CASSQDRVTNEKLFF.

The chain couples TRBV7-8 to TRBJ2-1, with 7 bases that match TRBD1. The CDR3 sequence is 16 residues long. J lost 5 bases, V lost 3 bases, and 10 bases had no gene match. Per the germline V gene, CDR1 is SGHVS and CDR2 is FQNEAQ. Written as DNA, the CDR3 is TGTGCCAGCAGCTTTCCCGACAGGGAAGCGGACAATGAGCAGTTCTTC. It encodes CASSFPDREADNEQFF.

The chain couples TRBV28 to TRBJ2-7, with D tentatively TRBD2 (5 bases). Per germline, CDR1 MDHEN and CDR2 SYDVKM. The CDR3 sequence is 14 residues long. Trimming pared 2 bases from V and 4 bases from J, leaving 12 bases between. In nucleotides, the CDR3 is TGTGCCAGCAGTTTACCTCTCGGAGGTTACGAGCAGTACTTC. Translation gives CASSLPLGGYEQYF.

The chain uses TRBV27 and TRBJ2-5; 12 nucleotides match TRBD2. The tail of the sequence fits TRBJ2-7 better, so the J call may be wrong. Germline CDR1 is MNHEY and CDR2 is SMNVEV (reference sequence). The CDR3 covers 17 residues. The CDR3 is CASSLLLAGGGSYEQYF. The CDR3 bases are TGTGCCAGCAGTTTGTTACTAGCGGGAGGAGGATCCTACGAGCAGTACTTC.

The genes are TRBV6-6 and TRBJ1-4; 7 bases fit TRBD1. The CDR3 spans 14 residues. Germline values: CDR1 MNHNY, CDR2 SVGAGI (reference sequence). J was trimmed by 7 bases and V by 2 bases; bases with no gene match: 4. CDR3 coding DNA: TGTGCCAGCAGTTACCCTAGGGGGCGTGAAAAACTGTTTTTT. This translates into CASSYPRGREKLFF.

The chain has TRBV5-4 and TRBJ2-7, with 7 nucleotides matching TRBD1. Germline values: CDR1 SGHNT, CDR2 YYREEE (reference sequence). V was clipped by 4 bases and J by 2 bases; unmatched bases: 9. The CDR3 runs to 15 residues. CDR3 nucleotide sequence: TGTGCCAGCAGCGGTGCCCCGGGACAGCCCTACGAGCAGTACTTC. It is translated as CASSGAPGQPYEQYF.

This clone was recorded a few times. J is TRBJ1-1 and V is TRBV7-9; perhaps TRBD1 as D (5 bases). V was cut by 4 bases and J by 5 bases, with 11 bases left in between. There are 13 residues in the CDR3. Germline V CDR1 and CDR2: SEHNR, FQNEAQ (reference sequence). CDR3 protein: CASSSGGGTEAFF. The DNA for the CDR3 is TGTGCCAGCAGCTCGGGGGGAGGGACTGAAGCTTTCTTT.

The chain employs TRBV7-2 and TRBJ2-1; 13 bases are a match to TRBD2. The CDR3 spans 16 residues. Per the germline V gene, CDR1 is SGHTA and CDR2 is FQGNSA. With 5 bases clipped from V and 7 bases from J, the junction kept 8 bases outside the gene matches. The CDR3 coding sequence is TGTGCCAGCAGCAAACCGGGACTAGCGGGATGGAATGAGCAGTTCTTC. This translates into CASSKPGLAGWNEQFF.

This clone came up a few times. V gene TRBV15 combines with J gene TRBJ2-7; tentatively, D is TRBD2 (6 bases). The germline gives CDR1 LNHNV, CDR2 YYDKDF (reference sequence). Trimming stripped 1 base from V and 7 bases from J, with 14 bases between. The CDR3 is 14 amino acids. This CDR3 is CATSRGLVGVEQYF. The CDR3 region has the DNA TGTGCCACCAGCAGAGGACTAGTCGGTGTGGAGCAGTACTTC.

V usage is TRBV5-4 and J usage is TRBJ1-2; TRBD1 might be the D (5 bases). This CDR3 has 13 amino acids. The V gene's germline CDR1 is SGHNT and CDR2 YYREEE (reference sequence). Trimming shortened V by 4 bases and J by 7 bases, and 14 bases separated the two germline ends. The CDR3 DNA follows: TGTGCCAGCAGCCCAGACAGAGACACTGGCTACACCTTC. This sequence encodes CASSPDRDTGYTF.

The CDR3, as DNA: TGTGCCAGCAGCGATGGGACTAGCGGGAGGCGCTCCTACAATGAGCAGTTCTTC. It translates to CASSDGTSGRRSYNEQFF. The chain employs TRBV2 and TRBJ2-1; 15 bases are a match to TRBD2. V lost 6 bases to trimming and J lost 0 bases; unmatched junction nucleotides: 6. CDR1 is SNHLY, CDR2 FYNNEI, per germline. This CDR3 is built from 18 residues.

The chain has TRBV5-6 and TRBJ2-1; D may be TRBD2 (6 bases). The V gene's germline CDR1 is SGHDT and CDR2 YYEEEE. V lost 0 bases and J lost 5, with 9 bases in between. This CDR3 contains 14 residues. DNA for the CDR3: TGTGCCAGCAGCTTGGTAGGAGGGCACAATGAGCAGTTCTTC. The encoded protein is CASSLVGGHNEQFF. Filled out from reference TRBV5-6 and TRBJ2-1, the complete variable domain reads DAGVTQSPTHLIKTRGQQVTLRCSPKSGHDTVSWYQQALGQGPQFIFQYYEEEERQRGNFPDRFSGHQFPNYSSELNVNALLLGDSALYLCASSLVGGHNEQFFGPGTRLTVL.

The sample holds one count of this clone. The chain links TRBV5-1 to TRBJ2-3; D is unclear. CDR3 size: 15 residues. Germline loops: CDR1 SGHRS, CDR2 YFSETQ. Between the trimmed V and J ends, which lost 0 bases and 5 bases, there was a span of 13 bases. Here the CDR3 DNA reads TGCGCCAGCAGCTTGGAAGTACTCCCCGGAGATACGCAGTATTTT. Its protein product is CASSLEVLPGDTQYF. The whole variable domain, remainder taken from reference TRBV5-1 and TRBJ2-3, is KAGVTQTPRYLIKTRGQQVTLSCSPISGHRSVSWYQQTPGQGLQFLFEYFSETQRNKGNFPGRFSGRQFSNSRSEMNVSTLELGDSALYLCASSLEVLPGDTQYFGPGTRLTVL.

This clone has only a few counts. Other DNA sequences of this sample code for an identical CDR3. The chain joins TRBV7-7 to TRBJ2-5, with TRBD1 matching over 8 bases. The J segment lost 1 base and the V segment lost 1 base, leaving 2 bases of the junction unmatched. This CDR3 has 15 amino acids. Germline-derived CDR1 and CDR2 are SSHAT and FNYEAQ (reference sequence). CDR3 DNA sequence: TGTGCCAGCAGCTTAGGACAGGGGTTCCAAGAGACCCAGTACTTC. Encoded protein: CASSLGQGFQETQYF.

This chain links TRBV4-2 with TRBJ1-4; D unclear. CDR3 size: 17 residues. Germline V gene sequence: CDR1 LGHNA, CDR2 YNFKEQ. V lost 0 bases and J lost 3, with 14 bases in between. The CDR3: CASSQEIGRRANEKLFF. The CDR3 DNA follows: TGTGCCAGCAGCCAAGAAATAGGGAGGAGGGCTAATGAAAAACTGTTTTTT.

This clone was counted only a few times. CDR3 sequence (DNA): TGTGCCAGCAGTGTCGTCGGCAGCGGGGAGCAGTTCTTC. This translates into CASSVVGSGEQFF. This chain connects TRBV28 to TRBJ2-1, with D possibly matching TRBD2 (6 bases). The CDR3 covers 13 residues. The germline gives CDR1 MDHEN, CDR2 SYDVKM. Trimming took 5 bases from V and 10 from J, leaving 15 bases between them.

The chain joins TRBV5-6 to TRBJ1-2; no reliable D call. Germline V gives CDR1 SGHDT, CDR2 YYEEEE. V was pared by 0 bases and J by 0 bases, with 12 bases between. This CDR3 is 16 amino acids long. The CDR3 nucleotides are TGTGCCAGCAGCTTGGTCAGCGGGGTAGCTAACTATGGCTACACCTTC. Its translation: CASSLVSGVANYGYTF.

The chain joins TRBV5-1 to TRBJ2-5; 11 nucleotides agree with TRBD2. The germline gives CDR1 SGHRS, CDR2 YFSETQ. The V segment lost 4 bases and the J segment 1 base; nucleotides outside the gene matches: 18. The CDR3 is 20 residues long. For the CDR3, the DNA is TGCGCCAGCAGCCCCCTGGGGTCCCTGACTAGCGGGGAACCCCAAGAGACCCAGTACTTC. This sequence encodes CASSPLGSLTSGEPQETQYF.

This chain joins TRBV19 and TRBJ2-1, with TRBD2 matching over 16 bases. The CDR3 spans 16 residues. Germline lookup yields CDR1 LNHDA and CDR2 SQIVND (reference sequence). V was pared by 6 bases and J by 9 bases, with 8 bases of the junction left unmatched. The CDR3 DNA is TGTGCCAGTAGCCCTGGGACTAGCGGGAGGGCGGGTGAGCAGTTCTTC. Translating it yields CASSPGTSGRAGEQFF.

The chain links TRBV27 to TRBJ1-5; D call uncertain. V was cut by 6 bases and J by 7 bases, with 13 bases left in between. The CDR3 loop spans 13 amino acids. Germline V lookup: CDR1 MNHEY, CDR2 SMNVEV (reference sequence). CDR3 nucleotides: TGTGCCAGCAGCTCCCCCGCGGGGCAGCCCCAGCATTTT. Residues: CASSSPAGQPQHF.

This chain connects TRBV2 to TRBJ1-2, with TRBD1 identical over 8 bases. Looked up from germline, CDR1 is SNHLY and CDR2 is FYNNEI. The CDR3 is 16 residues long. The V segment lost 8 bases and the J segment 2 bases; nucleotides outside the gene matches: 13. The CDR3 spells CASDGRDRGGNYGYTF. CDR3 DNA sequence: TGTGCCAGCGACGGAAGAGACAGGGGAGGGAACTATGGCTACACCTTC.

This clone showed up just a few times. The rearrangement joins TRBV5-1 to TRBJ2-7, with D unresolved. Trimming pared 6 bases from V and 2 bases from J, leaving 15 bases between. CDR1 is SGHRS, CDR2 YFSETQ, per germline. This CDR3 region has 14 residues. The CDR3 protein is CASTTDIGPYEQYF. For the CDR3, the DNA is TGCGCCAGCACAACAGATATCGGCCCCTACGAGCAGTACTTC.